The 10 T cell receptor beta chains in this list originate from one sample, sequenced in a study of cytomegalovirus exposure and HLA in healthy donors. The primer mix had 60 Vbeta and 13 Jbeta primers. Sequenced by immunoSEQ multiplex PCR; TCRdb stores in-frame clones only, minus some. The sample contains 90,000 to 95,000 clones, roughly 80% of which appear only once. Sequences were obtained from PBMCs. Source of these receptors: a girl under 10 years old in good health and CMV-seropositive.

V and J are TRBV2 and TRBJ2-2, with 11 bases fitting TRBD2. The ends lost 4 bases at V and 6 bases at J; junction bases unmatched: 4. The CDR3 covers 15 residues. Germline V gene data show CDR1 as SNHLY and CDR2 as FYNNEI. CDR3: CASSVLAGGSGELFF. CDR3 bases: TGTGCCAGCAGTGTCCTAGCGGGAGGTTCCGGGGAGCTGTTTTTT.

The chain carries TRBV5-4 and TRBJ2-3, with 10 bases lining up with TRBD1. Germline assignment: CDR1 SGHNT and CDR2 YYREEE (reference sequence). This CDR3 has 15 residues. With V trimmed by 2 bases and J by 5 bases, 5 bases remained unmatched. The CDR3 sequence is CASSFRQGARDTQYF. CDR3 sequence (DNA): TGTGCCAGCAGCTTCCGACAGGGGGCTCGAGATACGCAGTATTTT.

This chain connects TRBV18 to TRBJ1-2; 8 bases map to TRBD1. This CDR3 spans 16 amino acids. The germline V gene encodes CDR1 KGHSH and CDR2 LQKENI. Losses at the gene ends were 3 bases for V and 4 bases for J; bases not matched to a gene: 10. The chain's CDR3 is CASSPNDRGEGYGYTF. The CDR3 coding sequence is TGTGCCAGCTCACCGAATGACAGGGGAGAAGGCTATGGCTACACCTTC.

The chain joins TRBV19 to TRBJ2-2; a possible D gene is TRBD2 (5 bases). With 4 bases removed from V and 5 bases from J, the gap between germline ends came to 8 bases. The CDR3 has 13 amino acids. Germline V gene sequence: CDR1 LNHDA, CDR2 SQIVND (reference sequence). The CDR3 region is CASSSEGTGELFF. The CDR3 bases are TGTGCCAGTAGTAGTGAGGGAACCGGGGAGCTGTTTTTT.

This clone was counted between two and nine times. V is TRBV4-3 and J is TRBJ2-1; D is possibly TRBD2 (6 bases). From germline, CDR1 is LGHNA and CDR2 YSLEER. With 2 bases removed from V and 6 bases from J, the gap between germline ends came to 17 bases. This CDR3 has 16 amino acids. In nucleotides, the CDR3 is TGCGCCAGCAGCCAAAGAGGGAGGTCAAGGGGCAATGAGCAGTTCTTC. Its protein product is CASSQRGRSRGNEQFF.

V is TRBV28 and J is TRBJ2-1, with 7 bases lining up with TRBD2. Germline CDR1 and CDR2: MDHEN and SYDVKM. This CDR3 is 14 amino acids long. Trimming removed 4 bases from V and 3 bases from J; junction bases left unmatched: 3. The CDR3 loop reads CASSSPSGYNEQFF. The CDR3 DNA reads TGTGCCAGCAGTTCACCTAGCGGCTACAATGAGCAGTTCTTC. Full variable domain (rest looked up from reference TRBV28 and TRBJ2-1): DVKVTQSSRYLVKRTGEKVFLECVQDMDHENMFWYRQDPGLGLRLIYFSYDVKMKEKGDIPEGYSVSREKKERFSLILESASTNQTSMYLCASSSPSGYNEQFFGPGTRLTVL.

The chain is built from TRBV9 and TRBJ2-3; D is perhaps TRBD1 (6 bases). There are 14 residues in the CDR3. With 7 bases removed from V and 4 bases from J, the gap between germline ends came to 16 bases. Per the germline V gene, CDR1 is SGDLS and CDR2 is YYNGEE. CDR3 loop: CASGQFSRPDTQYF. CDR3 nucleotides: TGTGCCAGCGGACAGTTCTCAAGGCCAGATACGCAGTATTTT.

The rearrangement links TRBV7-2 to TRBJ1-4, with D maybe TRBD1 (5 bases). The V gene lost 6 bases and the J gene lost 5 bases, with 19 bases spanning the gap. The CDR3 has 16 amino acids. The germline V gene has CDR1 SGHTA and CDR2 FQGNSA. CDR3 bases: TGTGCCAGCAGTCACCGGGGGGAGGCACAAAATGAAAAACTGTTTTTT. It encodes CASSHRGEAQNEKLFF.

The chain carries TRBV13 and TRBJ2-7; TRBD2 might be the D (6 bases). This CDR3 has 16 amino acids. From germline, CDR1 is PRHDT and CDR2 FYEKMQ (reference sequence). The V gene lost 4 bases and the J gene lost 1 base, with 17 bases spanning the gap. DNA for the CDR3: TGTGCCAGCAGCTCGGGCTTCGGGAGATGGTCCTACGAGCAGTACTTC. This sequence encodes CASSSGFGRWSYEQYF.

There are a few counts of this clone. This chain links TRBV28 with TRBJ1-5; no clear D. CDR1 and CDR2 (germline): MDHEN, SYDVKM. This CDR3 is 14 amino acids long. Trimming stripped 7 bases from V and 4 bases from J, with 14 bases between. The CDR3 reads CASTKPSKNQPQHF. DNA for the CDR3: TGTGCCAGCACTAAGCCCTCAAAAAATCAGCCCCAGCATTTT.